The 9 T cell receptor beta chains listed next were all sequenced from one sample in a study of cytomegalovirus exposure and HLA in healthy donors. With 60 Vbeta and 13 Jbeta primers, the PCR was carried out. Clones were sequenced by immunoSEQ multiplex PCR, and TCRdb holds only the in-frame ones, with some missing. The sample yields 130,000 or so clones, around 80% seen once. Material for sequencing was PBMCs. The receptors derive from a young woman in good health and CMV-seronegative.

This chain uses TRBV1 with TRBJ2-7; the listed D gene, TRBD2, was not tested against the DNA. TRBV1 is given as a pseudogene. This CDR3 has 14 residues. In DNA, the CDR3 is TGCACCAGCAGCCCAAAGCCACTAGAATACGAGCAGTACTTC. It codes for CTSSPKPLEYEQYF.

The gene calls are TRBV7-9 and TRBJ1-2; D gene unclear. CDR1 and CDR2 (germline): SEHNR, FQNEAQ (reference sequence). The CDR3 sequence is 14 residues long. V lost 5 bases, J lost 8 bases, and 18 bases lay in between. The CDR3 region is CASSQRSKGVGYTF. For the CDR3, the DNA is TGTGCCAGCAGCCAACGCTCAAAGGGAGTAGGCTACACCTTC.

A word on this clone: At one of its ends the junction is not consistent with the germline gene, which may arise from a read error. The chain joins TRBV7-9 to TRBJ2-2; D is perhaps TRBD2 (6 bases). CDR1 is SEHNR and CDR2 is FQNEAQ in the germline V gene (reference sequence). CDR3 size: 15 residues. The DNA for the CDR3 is TGTGCCAGCAGCTTATTCAGGGCGAACACCGGGGGGCTGTTTTTT. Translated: CASSLFRANTGGLFF.

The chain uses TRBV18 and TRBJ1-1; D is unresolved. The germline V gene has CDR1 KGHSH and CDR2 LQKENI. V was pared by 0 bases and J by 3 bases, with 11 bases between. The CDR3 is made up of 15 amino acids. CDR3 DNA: TGTGCCAGCTCACCACCCCGGGGAGAGGACACTGAAGCTTTCTTT. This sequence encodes CASSPPRGEDTEAFF.

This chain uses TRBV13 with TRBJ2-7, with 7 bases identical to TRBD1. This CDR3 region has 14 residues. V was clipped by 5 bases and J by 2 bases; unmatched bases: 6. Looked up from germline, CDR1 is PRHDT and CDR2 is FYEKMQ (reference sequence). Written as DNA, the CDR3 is TGTGCCAGCAGCCCGGAGACAGGGACCTACGAGCAGTACTTC. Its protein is CASSPETGTYEQYF.

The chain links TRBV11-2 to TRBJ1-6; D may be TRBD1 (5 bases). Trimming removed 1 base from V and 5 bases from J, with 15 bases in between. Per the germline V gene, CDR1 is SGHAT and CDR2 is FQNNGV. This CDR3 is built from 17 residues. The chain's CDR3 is CASSLVPGYRDNSPLHF. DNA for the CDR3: TGTGCCAGCAGCTTAGTACCAGGGTATCGGGATAATTCACCCCTCCACTTT.

The CDR3 DNA sequence: TGTGCCAGCAGCCGGATAGCGGGAGGGCCAGGTGAGCAGTTCTTC. Translated: CASSRIAGGPGEQFF. The V gene is TRBV11-2, the J gene TRBJ2-1, with 11 bases aligning to TRBD2. Trimming took 5 bases from V and 9 from J; bases not matched to a gene: 9. This CDR3 spans 15 amino acids. In germline, CDR1 is SGHAT, CDR2 FQNNGV.

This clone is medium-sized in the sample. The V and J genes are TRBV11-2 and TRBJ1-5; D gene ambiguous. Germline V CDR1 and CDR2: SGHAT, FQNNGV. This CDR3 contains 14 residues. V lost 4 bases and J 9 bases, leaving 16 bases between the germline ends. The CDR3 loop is CASSSNGGRGPQHF. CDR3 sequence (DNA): TGTGCCAGCAGCTCCAATGGAGGGAGAGGGCCCCAGCATTTT.

CDR3 residues: CASSEARSSYNEQFF. The CDR3 DNA reads TGTGCCAGTAGTGAAGCGAGGAGCTCCTACAATGAGCAGTTCTTC. This rearrangement joins TRBV19 to TRBJ2-1; unclear D gene. Germline assignment: CDR1 LNHDA and CDR2 SQIVND (reference sequence). The germline V and J ends were trimmed by 5 bases and 0 bases, with 11 bases remaining between them. CDR3 length: 15 residues.